The T cell receptor (beta chain) described here comes from a study of cytomegalovirus exposure and HLA in healthy donors. On this clone itself: What it binds is not known.

Whole-study findings and limits: Per published reports, the classifier diagnosed cytomegalovirus status with high specificity and sensitivity. Equally common other TCR beta chains were less clonally expanded than HLA-associated ones, a later analysis found. An analysis was carried out later, and it reportedly showed fewer N-insertions in an Asian-associated ancestry cluster than the 666-donor mean. It was taken for granted in presence/absence analyses that sequencing depth across donors was roughly uniform.

CDR1 SGHVS and CDR2 FNYEAQ come from the germline V gene. The V end lost 1 base, the J end lost 3 bases, and 9 bases lay between the germline ends. This CDR3 contains 15 residues. PCR amplification relied on 60 Vbeta primers (plus 13 Jbeta primers). Sequencing was performed with immunoSEQ multiplex PCR; in TCRdb, only in-frame clones are kept and a portion is missing. This table has fewer than 350,000 clones, 70% to 90% appearing once. The specimen sequenced was PBMCs. V and J are TRBV7-6 and TRBJ1-4; D gene ambiguous. The TCR was taken from a woman between 18 and 29 years old in good health and CMV-seronegative. CDR3 sequence (DNA): TGTGCCAGCAGCTTAGTCAGGTCCGCTAATGAAAAACTGTTTTTT. It is translated as CASSLVRSANEKLFF.